This paragraph covers one T cell receptor (beta chain) sequence. Its antigen remains unknown. This sample is drawn from a study of shared clonotypes between healthy human individuals. Turning to the study itself: Used for every donor were three CD4 naive, three CD4 memory, two CD8 naive and one CD8 memory plate.

Repertoires were generated with immunoSEQ multiplex PCR, while TCRdb's copy carries only in-frame clones and drops some. The sample has roughly 1,500,000 clones, 95% to 99% seen once. Broader study findings: Lower generation probabilities were found for non-shared clonotypes than for those shared by all four donors.

The TCR originated in a man aged 25-45 years in good health. The source material was naive CD4+ T cells sorted from blood. Noted subset: CD45RA+ positively selected.

The DNA of the CDR3 is TGTGCCAGCAGTTTTGGGTCTCGGGGCCTAAACACTGAAGCTTTCTTT. Its translation: CASSFGSRGLNTEAFF. The rearrangement links TRBV28 to TRBJ1-1, with D tentatively TRBD1 (5 bases). Looked up from germline, CDR1 is MDHEN and CDR2 is SYDVKM. The CDR3 has 16 residues. Trimming removed 3 bases at V and 2 bases at J, with 16 bases between.